A single sample gave rise to the 23 T cell receptor beta chains below, sequenced in a study of blood T cells in healthy people across ages. Combining a sample-barcoded 5' primer with a J-beta primer mix, a second PCR ran for about 7 to 12 cycles. Each CDR3 protein is one row after TCRdb ran MiXCR on the 5' RACE reads. This sample has around 1,000,000 distinct CDR3 sequences; about 23% occur once, and the top ten carry 0.65% to 0.95%. The data were also submitted as part of a second study, on T cells of mothers and their children.

Sequencing was done on a sample of blood. These receptors were collected from a girl aged 2-9 years in good health.

The chain is built from TRBV28 and TRBJ1-1, with D perhaps TRBD1 (6 bases). The CDR3 is 13 amino acids. CDR1 MDHEN and CDR2 SYDVKM come from the germline V gene. V dropped 3 bases and J dropped 5 bases, with 10 bases sitting between them. The CDR3 is CASSFPQGTEAFF. CDR3 nucleotides: TGTGCCAGCAGTTTCCCCCAGGGGACTGAAGCTTTCTTT.

The gene calls are TRBV25-1 and TRBJ1-2, with D possibly matching TRBD1 (5 bases). V lost 7 bases, J lost 4 bases, and 13 bases lay in between. The germline V gene encodes CDR1 MGHDK and CDR2 SYGVNS. This CDR3 region has 13 residues. CDR3 nucleotide sequence: TGTGCCAGCACACGGGGGTTCGGCTATGGCTACACCTTC. It specifies CASTRGFGYGYTF.

The chain has TRBV12-3 or TRBV12-4 and TRBJ2-5, with D perhaps matching TRBD1 or TRBD2 (5 bases each). V lost 4 bases to trimming and J lost 5 bases, with 26 bases between them. The CDR3 is 18 amino acids. CDR3 sequence: CASSYHLVRQGTRETQYF. The CDR3 coding sequence is TGTGCCAGCAGTTATCACCTGGTACGGCAGGGCACTAGGGAGACCCAGTACTTC.

There are a few counts of this clonotype. V gene TRBV6-5 combines with J gene TRBJ2-1; no clear D. Trimming removed 7 bases at V and 6 bases at J, with 19 bases between. CDR3 length: 15 amino acids. Germline CDR1 MNHEY, CDR2 SVGAGI. The CDR3 bases are TGTGCCAGCACCCACGGGTTTACGTACATCAATGAGCAGTTCTTC. It specifies CASTHGFTYINEQFF.

This clonotype was picked up a small number of times. J is TRBJ2-7 and V is TRBV5-1; 12 bases are a match to TRBD2. The J segment lost 5 bases and the V segment lost 0 bases, leaving 12 bases of the junction unmatched. Germline V gene lookup returns CDR1 SGHRS and CDR2 YFSETQ. The CDR3 consists of 18 residues. The CDR3: CASSLETSGRPLIDEQYF. The CDR3 nucleotides read TGCGCCAGCAGCTTGGAAACTAGCGGGAGGCCCCTTATCGACGAGCAGTACTTC.

There are a few counts of this clonotype. This sequence joins TRBV18 and TRBJ2-1; a possible D gene is TRBD1 (6 bases). CDR1 KGHSH and CDR2 LQKENI come from the germline V gene. CDR3 length equals 14 residues. V was pared by 3 bases and J by 5 bases, with 11 bases between. CDR3 sequence reads: CASSPLRGNNEQFF. The CDR3, as DNA: TGTGCCAGCTCACCCCTCAGGGGTAACAATGAGCAGTTCTTC. The variable domain in full, completed from reference TRBV18 and TRBJ2-1, reads NAGVMQNPRHLVRRRGQEARLRCSPMKGHSHVYWYRQLPEEGLKFMVYLQKENIIDESGMPKERFSAEFPKEGPSILRIQQVVRGDSAAYFCASSPLRGNNEQFFGPGTRLTVL.

The rearrangement joins TRBV2 to TRBJ2-2; 9 bases align to TRBD1. CDR1 is SNHLY and CDR2 is FYNNEI in the germline V gene. The CDR3 is made up of 16 amino acids. Trimming took 6 bases from V and 2 from J; bases not matched to a gene: 7. The CDR3 sequence: CASSSTGGSNTGELFF. As DNA, the CDR3 is TGTGCCAGCAGCTCGACAGGGGGAAGCAACACCGGGGAGCTGTTTTTT. Combining the CDR3 with reference TRBV2 and TRBJ2-2 gives the whole variable domain EPEVTQTPSHQVTQMGQEVILRCVPISNHLYFYWYRQILGQKVEFLVSFYNNEISEKSEIFDDQFSVERPDGSNFTLKIRSTKLEDSAMYFCASSSTGGSNTGELFFGEGSRLTVL.

This clonotype has more than one count but fewer than ten. The chain employs TRBV29-1 and TRBJ2-1; no firm D call. The CDR3 runs 14 residues. V lost 3 bases and J 2 bases, leaving 11 bases between the germline ends. Germline CDR1 SQVTM, CDR2 ANQGSEA. The CDR3 nucleotides are TGCAGCGTTGACCAAGTTACGACCTACAATGAGCAGTTCTTC. Translated: CSVDQVTTYNEQFF.

V usage is TRBV5-1 and J usage is TRBJ1-1; D is uncertain. V lost 0 bases, J lost 0 bases, and 6 bases lay in between. CDR1 and CDR2 from the germline V gene are SGHRS and YFSETQ. The CDR3 loop spans 14 amino acids. Here the CDR3 reads CASSLDQMNTEAFF. The DNA of the CDR3 is TGCGCCAGCAGCTTGGACCAAATGAACACTGAAGCTTTCTTT.

J is TRBJ2-1 and V is TRBV10-3, with 11 bases identical to TRBD2. V dropped 3 bases and J dropped 8; count of bases not matched to a gene: 12. This CDR3 spans 17 amino acids. Germline loops: CDR1 ENHRY, CDR2 SYGVKD. This CDR3 is CAISDPTLAGGFHEQFF. The CDR3 DNA reads TGTGCCATCAGTGACCCGACCCTAGCGGGGGGATTCCATGAGCAGTTCTTC.

The gene calls are TRBV20-1 and TRBJ2-1, with TRBD1 matching 7 bases. The CDR3 totals 15 residues. V shed 7 bases and J 5 bases; nucleotides not matched to a gene: 14. Germline assignment: CDR1 DFQATT and CDR2 SNEGSKA (reference sequence). The CDR3 spells CSGDRAKLLDNEQFF. The CDR3 bases are TGCAGTGGTGACAGGGCAAAACTTCTCGACAATGAGCAGTTCTTC.

This clonotype has a handful of counts. V and J are TRBV7-2 and TRBJ2-7; TRBD1 agrees at 8 bases. The CDR3 extends over 15 amino acids. J lost 3 bases, V lost 1 base, and 5 bases had no gene match. Germline V gene lookup returns CDR1 SGHTA and CDR2 FQGNSA. CDR3 DNA sequence: TGTGCCAGCAGCTTAGGACAGGGGATCCGCTACGAGCAGTACTTC. Translated: CASSLGQGIRYEQYF. The whole variable domain, filled in from reference TRBV7-2 and TRBJ2-7, reads GAGVSQSPSNKVTEKGKDVELRCDPISGHTALYWYRQSLGQGLEFLIYFQGNSAPDKSGLPSDRFSAERTGGSVSTLTIQRTQQEDSAVYLCASSLGQGIRYEQYFGPGTRLTVT.

In this sample, this clonotype turned up a few times. J is TRBJ2-1 and V is TRBV29-1; the D gene could be TRBD1 or TRBD2 (6 bases each). Germline assignment: CDR1 SQVTM and CDR2 ANQGSEA. V gave up 8 bases and J gave up 2 bases, with 16 bases separating them. The CDR3 runs 14 residues. The CDR3 reads CSSGGLITYNEQFF. The DNA for the CDR3 is TGCAGCTCCGGGGGCTTAATTACCTACAATGAGCAGTTCTTC.

This clonotype was seen a few times. V is TRBV5-4 and J is TRBJ2-2; D is ambiguous. The CDR3 is made up of 16 amino acids. The V gene's germline CDR1 is SGHNT and CDR2 YYREEE (reference sequence). Trimming stripped 4 bases from V and 0 bases from J, with 13 bases between. This CDR3 reads CASSTVDGANTGELFF. Here the CDR3 DNA reads TGTGCCAGCAGCACCGTGGACGGCGCGAACACCGGGGAGCTGTTTTTT.

This chain uses TRBV28 with TRBJ2-3, with D perhaps matching TRBD2 (6 bases). With 4 bases removed from V and 0 bases from J, the gap between germline ends came to 17 bases. The germline gives CDR1 MDHEN, CDR2 SYDVKM. The CDR3 runs 17 residues. CDR3 amino acids: CASSSGLAELSTDTQYF. CDR3 DNA: TGTGCCAGCAGTTCCGGTTTAGCGGAGTTGAGCACAGATACGCAGTATTTT.

This clonotype was picked up a small number of times. This chain joins TRBV27 and TRBJ1-2, with D possibly TRBD1 on 5 matching bases. The CDR3 extends over 16 amino acids. V was pared by 4 bases and J by 7 bases, with 22 bases between. CDR1 is MNHEY, CDR2 SMNVEV, per germline (reference sequence). CDR3 in DNA: TGTGCCAGCAGTTCGGGACGGATCGGAGCGTTTAGTGGCTACACCTTC. It encodes CASSSGRIGAFSGYTF.

This clonotype was counted a few times. The V call is TRBV20-1, the J call TRBJ1-6, with D tentatively TRBD1 (5 bases). From germline, CDR1 is DFQATT and CDR2 SNEGSKA (reference sequence). Trimming stripped 2 bases from V and 6 bases from J, with 14 bases between. The CDR3 is 15 residues long. The CDR3 protein is CSARPLGLINSPLHF. For the CDR3, the DNA is TGCAGTGCTAGACCATTGGGACTGATTAATTCACCCCTCCACTTT.

In its sample, this clonotype was seen a few times. The gene calls are TRBV5-6 and TRBJ2-2; 8 bases align to TRBD2. From germline, CDR1 is SGHDT and CDR2 YYEEEE. V shed 1 base, J shed 5 bases, and the junction held 7 bases outside the gene matches. The CDR3 is 16 amino acids. This chain's CDR3 is CASSLLSGGATGELFF. The DNA of the CDR3 is TGTGCCAGCAGCTTGTTGAGCGGGGGTGCGACCGGGGAGCTGTTTTTT.

The rearrangement links TRBV11-1 to TRBJ2-5, with D possibly called TRBD1 or TRBD2 (5 bases each). V shed 5 bases and J shed 5 bases, with 18 bases lying between them. Looked up from germline, CDR1 is SGHAT and CDR2 is FQDESV (reference sequence). This CDR3 contains 15 residues. The CDR3 DNA sequence: TGTGCCAGCAGCCCAGACCGGGACGCGGTGGAGACCCAGTACTTC. This sequence encodes CASSPDRDAVETQYF.

This chain uses TRBV3-1 with TRBJ2-5; D is undetermined. CDR1 LGHDT and CDR2 YNNKEL come from the germline V gene (reference sequence). V shed 1 base and J shed 2 bases, with 5 bases lying between them. The CDR3 runs 13 residues. This chain's CDR3 is CASSQVEQETQYF. The DNA for the CDR3 is TGTGCCAGCAGCCAAGTGGAGCAAGAGACCCAGTACTTC.

A remark on this clonotype: Germline is not matched at one junction end, which may reflect a read error. This chain links TRBV5-6 with TRBJ1-2, with D perhaps TRBD1 (5 bases). In germline, CDR1 is SGHDT, CDR2 YYEEEE. The CDR3 is 14 amino acids. The CDR3, as DNA: TGTACCAGCAGCTTAGCGGGACTTTCAACCTCCTACACCTTC. Its protein is CTSSLAGLSTSYTF. The whole variable domain, filled in from reference TRBV5-6 and TRBJ1-2, reads DAGVTQSPTHLIKTRGQQVTLRCSPKSGHDTVSWYQQALGQGPQFIFQYYEEEERQRGNFPDRFSGHQFPNYSSELNVNALLLGDSALYLCTSSLAGLSTSYTFGSGTRLTVV.

This clonotype came up a few times. The chain is built from TRBV18 and TRBJ1-2; the match to TRBD1 covers 8 bases. CDR3 length: 14 residues. V lost 6 bases to trimming and J lost 2 bases; unmatched junction nucleotides: 5. Looked up from germline, CDR1 is KGHSH and CDR2 is LQKENI. The CDR3 protein is CASSADRENYGYTF. In DNA form, the CDR3 reads TGTGCCAGCTCCGCGGACAGGGAGAACTATGGCTACACCTTC.

This clonotype occurred a few times. V usage is TRBV3-1 and J usage is TRBJ1-1; D not resolved. CDR3 length equals 13 residues. The ends were cut back, 6 bases at V and 3 bases at J, with 11 bases in the middle. In germline, CDR1 is LGHDT, CDR2 YNNKEL (reference sequence). The CDR3 sequence is CASSSLVDTEAFF. CDR3 in DNA: TGTGCCAGCAGTTCATTGGTTGACACTGAAGCTTTCTTT.